This entry is about one TCR beta chain. In its sample, this clonotype was seen a few times. Its antigen remains unidentified. No base-level quality is on record; no much larger clone is a single base apart. This entry is derived from a study of T cells after yellow fever vaccination (dated by TCRdb to 2018 to 2020). Study-level background: Libraries from fractions with low cell numbers were prepared with the SMART-Seq v4 Ultra Low Input RNA kit. To follow T-cell clones before and after primary and booster YFV17D yellow fever vaccination, bulk TCR alpha and beta repertoires were sequenced over time. Blood was drawn at multiple timepoints before and after primary and secondary immunization, with bulk PBMC replicates and cell subsets isolated. Two healthy male donors, one aged 18 to 30 and one aged 30 to 40 years, made up the cohort.

Sequencing instrument: Illumina NovaSeq 6000. Synthesis of TCR cDNA relied on 5'RACE template switching, a step that introduced a universal primer site along with unique molecular identifiers. Priming of cDNA synthesis was performed from both the TCR alpha and TCR beta constant segments. Library amplification involved two PCR steps, and the second step added sample barcodes and sequencing adapters. Sequencing of libraries was done on Illumina HiSeq 2500 (2x100 bp) or NovaSeq (2x150 bp). Under the source paper's analysis protocol: Demultiplexing of reads and collapsing into UMI consensus sequences were performed with MIGEC, and V(D)J alignment was carried out with MiXCR. Clonotypes responding to the vaccine were identified with edgeR on replicate PBMC samples, with the criteria of FDR below 0.01 and a log2 fold change above 5 up to day 15. CD4 or CD8 identity was assigned to each bulk clonotype according to whether the clonotype was present at higher abundance in the sequenced CD4 repertoire or the sequenced CD8 repertoire. TCRdb itself trimmed the public reads at Q25 with fastp, ran MiXCR and retained productive beta chains. Each entry merges the rows of one CDR3 protein and shows their most common DNA and genes. V and J calls and clone size were set by TCRdb, not the authors. This sample comprises around 260,000 distinct CDR3 sequences, 5.2% of them detected only once. The ten largest clones represent approximately 3.5% of the sample.

The germline V gene (reference sequence) sets CDR1 to LGHDT and CDR2 to YNNKEL. V and J lose 4 bases and 4 bases, and a span of 14 bases separates them. Counted from cysteine to phenylalanine, this CDR3 has 16 amino acids. Only the CDR3 portion is preserved as DNA: 48 bases, with reading frame beginning at the first base. The label giving this sample's treatment or condition can be read as: live attenuated yellow fever vaccine strain. PBMCs were isolated from peripheral blood using a standard Ficoll-Paque protocol. Dynabeads CD4 and CD8 positive selection kits were used to isolate CD4 and CD8 T-cell fractions. RNA was extracted with TriZol from bulk PBMCs, CD4 and CD8 fractions, and dextramer-positive and dextramer-negative fractions. Study-wide findings and limitations: Computational filtering was needed because FACS-sorted repertoires could contain abundant contaminating clonotypes from the bulk population. The secondary T-cell response was weaker than the primary response but faster, peaking on day 5 instead of day 15. The study included only two donors, which limits how far the findings can be generalized. A small fraction of clonotypes showed up in both the CD4 and CD8 compartments, probably as a result of convergent recombination. After the booster, most of the clones that had expanded following primary vaccination were detected again (around 95% of CD4 and 88% of CD8), which suggests that memory was broadly maintained.

This chain joins TRBV3-1 to TRBJ2-6; possibly the D gene is TRBD1, per 6 matching bases. The TCR sequence derives from a man between 18 and 35 years old who received the YFV17D yellow fever vaccine. The specimen comprised CD4+ T cells sorted from PBMCs, sampled on the day of the yellow fever booster vaccination. The CDR3 amino acid sequence is: CASSRYRASGANVLTF. The nucleotides are TGTGCCAGCAGCCGATACAGGGCGTCGGGGGCCAACGTCCTGACTTTC.